These 26 T cell receptor beta chains originate from one sample sequenced in a study of regulatory T cells in long-lasting Graves disease. Arm-PCR of CDR3 regions and iRepertoire HTBI primers were used to build TCR beta libraries. TCRdb analysed the multiplex PCR reads with MiXCR anew, one entry per CDR3 protein. The table includes hundreds of thousands of distinct CDR3 sequences, 21% detected once. Time point in this sample: persistent/refractory GD, antithyroid drugs over 5 years with positive TRAb. Researchers made the TCR library from RNA that was extracted from PBMCs. The starting material was peripheral blood mononuclear cells (PBMCs), obtained when the disease was refractory, from a patient treated with antithyroid drugs. The receptors here all came from a female donor with Graves disease.

This clonotype was recorded a few times. J is TRBJ1-2 and V is TRBV11-2, with 8 bases matching TRBD1. CDR1 and CDR2 from the germline V gene are SGHAT and FQNNGV. CDR3 length: 13 residues. Germline trimming cut 5 bases from V and 6 bases from J; bases unmatched to any gene: 5. The CDR3 nucleotides are TGTGCCAGCAGCCCGACAGGGGTTGATGGCTACACCTTC. Translation: CASSPTGVDGYTF.

DNA of the CDR3: TGTGCCAGCAGCTCGGGCCTGCTTCTCAGGGGGGCCAACGTCCTGACTTTC. Amino acid sequence: CASSSGLLLRGANVLTF. The chain employs TRBV28 and TRBJ2-6; D uncertain. Germline V lookup: CDR1 MDHEN, CDR2 SYDVKM. Trimming took 6 bases from V and 4 from J, leaving 19 bases between them. The CDR3 contains 17 residues.

This clonotype was detected only a few times. The chain uses TRBV28 and TRBJ2-3, with TRBD1 as a possible D gene (6 bases). Germline V gene data show CDR1 as MDHEN and CDR2 as SYDVKM. This CDR3 comprises 14 residues. V was clipped by 4 bases and J by 2 bases, with 10 bases between them. Here the CDR3 reads CASSWDISTDTQYF. Here the CDR3 DNA reads TGTGCCAGCAGTTGGGACATCTCCACAGATACGCAGTATTTT.

The rearrangement links TRBV25-1 to TRBJ1-4, with 11 nucleotides matching TRBD1. This CDR3 has 16 residues. V dropped 3 bases and J dropped 8; count of bases not matched to a gene: 8. Germline CDR1 MGHDK, CDR2 SYGVNS. The DNA for the CDR3 is TGTGCCAGCAGTGATGGCCGGACAGGGGGCCGGGAAAAACTGTTTTTT. It is translated as CASSDGRTGGREKLFF. The whole variable domain, filled in from reference TRBV25-1 and TRBJ1-4, reads EADIYQTPRYLVIGTGKKITLECSQTMGHDKMYWYQQDPGMELHLIHYSYGVNSTEKGDLSSESTVSRIRTEHFPLTLESARPSHTSQYLCASSDGRTGGREKLFFGSGTQLSVL.

This clonotype has a count of ten or more. The gene calls are TRBV6-2 or TRBV6-3 and TRBJ1-5; D is undetermined. Trimming pared 2 bases from V and 3 bases from J, leaving 8 bases between. Germline lookup yields CDR1 MNHEY and CDR2 SVGEGT. The CDR3 runs 14 residues. The CDR3 coding sequence is TGTGCCAGCAGTTACGGCCCAGACAATCAGCCCCAGCATTTT. It codes for CASSYGPDNQPQHF.

This clonotype was counted many times. The chain employs TRBV28 and TRBJ2-5, with 7 bases lining up with TRBD1. Germline lookup yields CDR1 MDHEN and CDR2 SYDVKM. CDR3 length: 14 residues. V lost 7 bases to trimming and J lost 5 bases; unmatched junction nucleotides: 10. The CDR3 sequence: CASNPLTGLETQYF. The CDR3, as DNA: TGTGCCAGCAATCCCCTGACAGGGTTGGAGACCCAGTACTTC.

This clonotype was seen at least ten times. The chain carries TRBV2 and TRBJ2-4; D uncertain. CDR1 and CDR2 from the germline V gene are SNHLY and FYNNEI. The length of the CDR3 is 12 residues. Trimming removed 7 bases from V and 0 bases from J, with 4 bases in between. CDR3 region: CASMIAKNIQYF. The CDR3 coding sequence is TGTGCCAGCATGATAGCCAAAAACATTCAGTACTTC.

The V call is TRBV11-2, the J call TRBJ2-7; tentative D call: TRBD2 (8 bases). CDR3 length: 15 amino acids. Germline-derived CDR1 and CDR2 are SGHAT and FQNNGV. Trimming took off 5 bases at V and 5 bases at J, with 19 bases between the two ends. The CDR3 DNA reads TGTGCCAGCAGCCTACAGGGGCTAGCGGGCGACGAGCAGTACTTC. Translating gives CASSLQGLAGDEQYF. Filled out from reference TRBV11-2 and TRBJ2-7, the complete variable domain reads EAGVAQSPRYKIIEKRQSVAFWCNPISGHATLYWYQQILGQGPKLLIQFQNNGVVDDSQLPKDRFSAERLKGVDSTLKIQPAKLEDSAVYLCASSLQGLAGDEQYFGPGTRLTVT.

This clonotype was picked up a small number of times. The chain is built from TRBV7-9 and TRBJ2-3; 7 positions match TRBD1. Germline V gene data show CDR1 as SEHNR and CDR2 as FQNEAQ (reference sequence). The J segment lost 3 bases and the V segment lost 5 bases, leaving 8 bases of the junction unmatched. This CDR3 has 15 amino acids. This chain's CDR3 is CASSTGDRITDTQYF. As DNA, the CDR3 is TGTGCCAGCAGCACCGGGGACAGAATTACAGATACGCAGTATTTT.

This clonotype turned up a few times. The V call is TRBV3-1, the J call TRBJ2-1; no reliable D call. The germline V gene encodes CDR1 LGHDT and CDR2 YNNKEL (reference sequence). The CDR3 sequence is 17 residues long. The ends were cut back, 1 base at V and 4 bases at J, with 17 bases in the middle. The CDR3 is CASSQVISAWGYNEQFF. CDR3 nucleotide sequence: TGTGCCAGCAGCCAAGTGATCAGCGCTTGGGGTTACAATGAGCAGTTCTTC.

The table lists this clonotype with a few counts. The chain has TRBV20-1 and TRBJ2-7, with 7 bases identical to TRBD1. CDR3 size: 11 residues. V lost 6 bases and J lost 7; bases outside the gene matches: 6. CDR1 DFQATT and CDR2 SNEGSKA come from the germline V gene (reference sequence). The CDR3 region is CSALTGWEQYF. The DNA of the CDR3 is TGCAGTGCCCTGACAGGGTGGGAGCAGTACTTC.

Of note for this clonotype: A far larger clone is off by one base, so a read error is likely. This chain uses TRBV6-5 with TRBJ1-2; 10 positions agree with TRBD1. Germline CDR1 and CDR2: MNHEY and SVGAGI. Unmatched junction bases numbered 7, after V lost 4 bases and J lost 2 bases. The CDR3 has 16 amino acids. CDR3 in DNA: TGTGCCAGCAGTTTGGTCGGGACAGGGGACAACTATGGCTACACCTTC. Its translation is CASSLVGTGDNYGYTF.

The chain joins TRBV28 to TRBJ2-1; D is possibly TRBD2 (6 bases). The CDR3 runs 14 residues. Germline V gene data show CDR1 as MDHEN and CDR2 as SYDVKM. The V gene lost 2 bases and the J gene lost 2 bases, with 7 bases spanning the gap. This CDR3 is CASSLTGAYNEQFF. As DNA, the CDR3 is TGTGCCAGCAGTTTAACGGGGGCCTACAATGAGCAGTTCTTC.

This clonotype was found many times. The rearrangement uses TRBV12-3 or TRBV12-4 and TRBJ2-7; 9 bases are a match to TRBD2. Germline trimming cut 3 bases from V and 1 base from J; bases unmatched to any gene: 4. The CDR3 is made up of 15 amino acids. CDR3 sequence: CASSFAGGRSYEQYF. The CDR3 nucleotides are TGTGCCAGCAGTTTCGCGGGAGGGAGATCCTACGAGCAGTACTTC.

This clonotype was picked up many times. V and J are TRBV7-8 and TRBJ1-5; D may be TRBD1 (5 bases). Germline values: CDR1 SGHVS, CDR2 FQNEAQ. Trimming removed 6 bases from V and 9 bases from J, with 15 bases in between. The CDR3 covers 13 residues. For the CDR3, the DNA is TGTGCCAGCAGTAGGGACCGCGATGGGCCCCAGCATTTT. Encoded protein: CASSRDRDGPQHF.

Only a few counts were recorded for this clonotype. The rearrangement joins TRBV3-1 to TRBJ2-1; 10 bases match TRBD2. The CDR3 length is 15 residues. After removal of 4 bases from V and 1 base from J, the junction contained 1 base not matched to a gene. Germline-derived CDR1 and CDR2 are LGHDT and YNNKEL (reference sequence). CDR3 protein: CASSPSGSSYNEQFF. The CDR3, as DNA: TGTGCCAGCAGCCCTAGCGGGAGTTCCTACAATGAGCAGTTCTTC.

This clonotype has at least ten counts. The J gene is TRBJ2-5, the V gene TRBV15; D assignment may be TRBD1 or TRBD2 (6 bases each). Germline assignment: CDR1 LNHNV and CDR2 YYDKDF (reference sequence). The CDR3 length is 16 residues. Trimming shortened V by 5 bases and J by 5 bases, and 21 bases separated the two germline ends. This CDR3 reads CATSGFGGPKWETQYF. The CDR3 DNA is TGTGCCACCAGCGGGTTCGGGGGCCCAAAGTGGGAGACCCAGTACTTC.

The chain is built from TRBV27 and TRBJ2-6, with TRBD1 identical over 8 bases. After removal of 3 bases from V and 1 base from J, the junction contained 2 bases not matched to a gene. Germline values: CDR1 MNHEY, CDR2 SMNVEV (reference sequence). The CDR3 has 16 residues. The CDR3 sequence: CASSFQGASGANVLTF. CDR3 sequence (DNA): TGTGCCAGCAGTTTCCAGGGGGCATCTGGGGCCAACGTCCTGACTTTC.

The genes are TRBV5-1 and TRBJ2-7, with a tentative D call TRBD1 (6 bases). Germline V gene sequence: CDR1 SGHRS, CDR2 YFSETQ. This CDR3 has 17 residues. V was trimmed by 0 bases and J by 6 bases, leaving 22 bases between them. In DNA, the CDR3 is TGCGCCAGCAGCTTGGATCCCGGGCAGGGGTTCTTTCCCGAGCAGTACTTC. Translated: CASSLDPGQGFFPEQYF.

The chain combines TRBV4-2 with TRBJ2-5, with 8 bases fitting TRBD2. The CDR3 consists of 16 residues. V gave up 0 bases and J gave up 2 bases; unmatched junction bases: 5. Germline V gene lookup returns CDR1 LGHNA and CDR2 YNFKEQ. The CDR3 region has the DNA TGTGCCAGCAGCCAAGAGGCGGGAGGAGGTCAAGAGACCCAGTACTTC. This gives the protein CASSQEAGGGQETQYF.

This clonotype was observed many times. The chain links TRBV28 to TRBJ2-2; TRBD1 is a possible D gene (6 bases). Germline loops: CDR1 MDHEN, CDR2 SYDVKM. This CDR3 has 15 amino acids. Between the trimmed V and J ends, which lost 5 bases and 1 base, there was a span of 11 bases. CDR3 residues: CASSGQLLNTGELFF. Here the CDR3 DNA reads TGTGCCAGCAGTGGACAGCTCCTGAACACCGGGGAGCTGTTTTTT.

This clonotype was detected many times. The chain employs TRBV28 and TRBJ2-5; unclear D gene. CDR1 and CDR2 (germline): MDHEN, SYDVKM. This CDR3 contains 15 residues. V was pared by 4 bases and J by 8 bases, with 20 bases between. The CDR3 sequence: CASSSRAVPRGTQYF. CDR3 sequence (DNA): TGTGCCAGCAGTTCCCGGGCGGTCCCCCGTGGAACCCAGTACTTC.

This clonotype appeared many times. The V gene is TRBV6-1, the J gene TRBJ1-2, with D possibly matching TRBD1 (5 bases). Trimming pared 6 bases from V and 4 bases from J, leaving 15 bases between. The CDR3 is 14 amino acids. Germline CDR1 reads MNHNS; CDR2 reads SASEGT. CDR3 region: CASSPADRVYGYTF. CDR3 nucleotide sequence: TGTGCCAGCAGCCCCGCCGACAGAGTCTATGGCTACACCTTC.

This clonotype has ten or more counts. The chain joins TRBV2 to TRBJ2-7, with D perhaps matching TRBD2 (6 bases). Trimming removed 7 bases from V and 4 bases from J, with 17 bases in between. The germline gives CDR1 SNHLY, CDR2 FYNNEI. This CDR3 spans 14 amino acids. The CDR3 DNA reads TGTGCCAGCATAACCCAGCTGGGGGGTTACGAGCAGTACTTC. Translation: CASITQLGGYEQYF.

This chain connects TRBV30 to TRBJ2-5; 14 bases are a match to TRBD2. Per the germline V gene, CDR1 is GTSNPN and CDR2 is SVGIG (reference sequence). V was pared by 1 base and J by 2 bases, with 6 bases of the junction left unmatched. The CDR3 length is 17 residues. Here the CDR3 reads CAWSGLRTSGRQETQYF. CDR3 sequence (DNA): TGTGCCTGGAGTGGTCTTCGGACTAGCGGGAGGCAAGAGACCCAGTACTTC.

The chain's CDR3 is CASSLSTGGGQPQHF. Written as DNA, the CDR3 is TGCGCCAGCAGCTTGTCTACAGGGGGCGGTCAGCCCCAGCATTTT. The chain recombines TRBV5-1 with TRBJ1-5, with 9 bases lining up with TRBD1. V lost 1 base and J lost 6; bases outside the gene matches: 5. This CDR3 spans 15 amino acids. Germline V gene data show CDR1 as SGHRS and CDR2 as YFSETQ. Together with reference TRBV5-1 and TRBJ1-5, the CDR3 gives the full variable domain: KAGVTQTPRYLIKTRGQQVTLSCSPISGHRSVSWYQQTPGQGLQFLFEYFSETQRNKGNFPGRFSGRQFSNSRSEMNVSTLELGDSALYLCASSLSTGGGQPQHFGDGTRLSIL.